This record concerns one T cell receptor (beta chain) sequence. This sample was taken from a study of patients and donors after allogeneic stem cell transplantation. The CDR3 is 13 residues long. The germline V and J ends were trimmed by 4 bases and 5 bases, with 12 bases remaining between them. Germline CDR1 LGHDT, CDR2 YNNKEL (reference sequence). Each CDR3 protein is one row after TCRdb ran MiXCR on the RT-PCR reads. The table records around 240,000 distinct CDR3 sequences, roughly an eighth of them present only once. This chain links TRBV3-1 with TRBJ2-7, with a possible D match to TRBD1 (5 bases). The material sequenced was blood, either unsorted or a sorted T cell fraction (not recorded which). The sequence derives from a human donor who was either an allogeneic HSCT recipient or a stem cell or donor lymphocyte infusion donor (not recorded which). It is not recorded whose cells these are; they may come from a transplant donor. Here the CDR3 DNA reads TGTGCCAGCAGCCGATCAGGGCCAAACGAGCAGTACTTC. Encoded protein: CASSRSGPNEQYF.